Sequencing of this T cell receptor beta chain was carried out in a study of T-cell memory formation after mild COVID-19 (dated by TCRdb to about 2021). General notes on the study: TCR sequence clusters from the two donors were found to be largely donor specific. The cohort was made up of two young adult volunteers, one female and one male, who were previously healthy. T-cell clones expanding and contracting after mild COVID-19 in two donors were tracked by longitudinal TCRalpha and TCRbeta repertoire sequencing.

Based on the germline V gene, the CDR1 and CDR2 sequences are SGHRS and YFSETQ. Trimming at the junction amounts to 5 bases on V and 2 bases on J, and the germline ends lie 14 bases apart. The CDR3 spans 14 residues, from the cysteine through the phenylalanine. The DNA shown is the 42-base CDR3, in frame from base 1. What the research found in general, with its limitations: Some responding clones were detected in pre-infection memory, which suggested that pre-existing cross-reactive memory T cells had joined the SARS-CoV-2 response. Contracting CD4+ clones appeared mostly in the CM and EM memory subsets, whereas CD8+ clones were enriched in EMRA. The study covered only a couple of mild cases, and larger cohorts including severe cases with pre-infection samples were considered necessary. Clones contracting from day 15 to 85 had balanced CD4/CD8 phenotypes, while a second wave expanding from day 15 to 37 was biased towards CD4+. SARS-CoV-2 specificity of the second-wave clones peaking on day 37 was not confirmed.

This clonotype was observed a few times. Its binding antigen is unknown. Nothing much larger sits one base from this clone, and base qualities are not available. TCRdb names Illumina NovaSeq 6000 as the instrument used. cDNA libraries for TCRalpha and TCRbeta were prepared by 5'RACE using constant-segment primers, with sample barcodes and unique molecular identifiers added. RNA was extracted from every sample with Trizol reagent. Amplification of the libraries took two PCR steps, and the second step added a second sample barcode plus Illumina TruSeq adapters. Sequencing of the libraries was done on an Illumina NovaSeq, producing 2 x 150 bp paired-end reads. In the paper's pipeline: With migec v1.2.7, reads were demultiplexed and then collapsed into UMI-guided consensus sequences. Using mixcr v2.1.11, UMI consensuses were aligned to TRA and TRB V and J templates and then assembled into clonotypes. Expanded or contracted clonotypes were those called significant by both edgeR and NoisET, with noise models trained on biological replicates. For edgeR calls, a false discovery rate-adjusted p below 0.01 and a log2 fold-change threshold of 1 were applied. PCA with hierarchical clustering of max-normalized trajectories of the 1000 most abundant clonotypes was used as exploratory dynamics analysis. Each responding clone was given a CD4 or CD8 phenotype based on the CD4+ and CD8+ repertoires, which had been sequenced separately. The public reads were quality trimmed at Q25 with fastp and then assembled into clones with MiXCR by TCRdb, keeping productive beta chains. For every CDR3 protein sequence, its rows merge into one entry that carries the most common genes and DNA. TCRdb's processing, not the study's, gives the V and J calls here. The sample table contains about 250,000 distinct CDR3 sequences; only one count was recorded for about a sixth of them. The ten largest account for around 23% of the sample.

Ficoll-Paque density gradient centrifugation was the method used to isolate PBMCs. Sequenced: PBMCs or a T cell subset sorted from them (not recorded which). This chain joins TRBV5-1 to TRBJ2-7; TRBD2 might be the D gene, on 5 matching bases. The TCR originated in a man younger than 30 who had mild COVID-19 (a few samples of this study predate the infection). The sample titles of this study are shuffled in the database, so cell type and time point are left out; the donor was told from shared clones. The CDR3 protein sequence reads: CASSESPGTYEQYF. The nucleotides read TGCGCCAGCAGTGAGTCTCCGGGGACCTACGAGCAGTACTTC.